This T cell receptor (beta chain) is drawn from a study of T cells in Graves' hyperthyroidism and ophthalmopathy (dated by TCRdb to 2018 to 2020). Some background on the complete study: Peripheral blood samples were taken at the time of initial diagnosis, prior to any treatment. A discovery cohort of about 95 patients, about 44 with Graves' ophthalmopathy and about 58 with stable Graves' hyperthyroidism, was used to find distinguishing TCR V-J signatures. The study also compared thyroid tissue and blood T-cell repertoires from several Graves' hyperthyroidism patients. TCR Vbeta CDR3 sequencing of some 140 peripheral blood samples (roughly 43 ophthalmopathy, roughly 74 hyperthyroidism and around 17 progressor patients) is reported in the paper. The 100 discovery patients were divided at random into training and test sets in a 7:3 ratio. Prospective prediction of ophthalmopathy was tested in an independent validation cohort consisting of about 20 hyperthyroidism patients and around 16 patients who later progressed to ophthalmopathy. Following sampling, methimazole starting at 30 mg daily was given to hyperthyroidism patients, and high-dose intravenous methylprednisolone was given to ophthalmopathy patients. What the work shows at the level of the full study, not this receptor alone: In validation, the model predicted progression to ophthalmopathy with 55% to 71% sensitivity and 72.22% specificity, a median of approximately 6.7 months before onset. No statistical method was used to fix the sample size in advance, and group allocation was not hidden from the investigators. A model built on a 13 V-J signature distinguished ophthalmopathy from stable hyperthyroidism, reaching approximately 89% sensitivity and around 81% specificity in cross-validation and 80%/75% in testing. Blood samples also contained most of the expanded thyroid clonotypes (frequency above 0.001), which suggests that blood repertoires may reflect thyroid immune responses.

TCR beta CDR3 regions were amplified from RNA transcripts. A first-round RT-PCR of the TCR CDR3 used the HTBI primer set with the Qiagen OneStep RT-PCR kit. Libraries were constructed in a second round of multiplex PCR, after which size selection and purification were performed. Sequencing of the libraries was done on an Illumina HiSeq2000 using paired-end 100 bp reads. In the authors' own workflow: SOAPnuke was used to process the raw data, with reads discarded if the reads contained adapters or uncalled bases, had a mean Phred below 15, or lacked an exact constant-primer or identifier match. High-quality paired reads were merged with COPE v1.2.5, and unique nucleotide sequences were defined as clonotypes. Clonotypes were aligned to IMGT TRBV, TRBD and TRBJ reference segments using MiTCR v1.1. The analysis included only V-J combinations with a frequency above 0.0001, which together covered more than 99% of the repertoires. A TCS score was defined as the ratio of F50 (clonal expansion) to E x V (chaos), with BLOSUM62-based TCRdist applied between CDR3 peptides within each V-J. Welch's t-statistics and random forest reduced approximately 520 V-J features to roughly 13, which were used in a naive Bayes classifier (R e1071). TCRdb reprocessing: public reads trimmed at Q25 with fastp, clones called with MiXCR, in-frame beta chains kept. For every CDR3 protein sequence, its rows merge into one entry that carries the most common genes and DNA. TCRdb's processing, not the authors', yielded these V and J calls. Recorded for this sample are approximately 640,000 distinct CDR3 sequences; 15% to 20% of them occurred a single time. Roughly 16% of the sample lies in the top ten.

In this sample, this clonotype turned up a few times. Which antigen it targets is not known. No quality values exist for individual bases; no much larger clone is one base distant. Including cysteine and phenylalanine, the CDR3 has 15 amino acids. The only DNA kept is the CDR3, 45 bases in frame from the first base. The germline V gene sets CDR1 to SGHRS and CDR2 to YFSETQ. V loses 4 bases at its end and J loses 6 bases; junction bases beyond the gene matches: 9. A patient counted as having stable Graves' hyperthyroidism if no progression to ophthalmopathy occurred over 18 months of follow-up. Hyperthyroidism patients were newly diagnosed, with disease duration under 2 months, and aged 18 to 65 years. The study excluded patients with uncontrolled infections, other autoimmune diseases, pregnancy or lactation. Diagnoses relied on clinical symptoms, serum thyroxine and TRAb, thyroid ultrasound and orbital computed tomography. Ficoll-Paque density gradient centrifugation was used to isolate PBMCs from approximately 10 ml of fresh peripheral blood. Trizol reagent was used to extract total RNA, and RNA quality was then checked on an Agilent 2100 Bioanalyzer.

The V and J genes are TRBV5-1 and TRBJ2-1; 8 bases in the middle match TRBD2. The sequence was collected from a man aged 45-65 years with Graves' hyperthyroidism. The material sequenced was blood. The DNA is TGCGCCAGCAGCCCACTAGCGGAGGGGAGCAATGAGCAGTTCTTC. This encodes CASSPLAEGSNEQFF.